Listed below are T cell receptor beta chains from one sample, sequenced in a study of response to subunit inactivated influenza vaccine. TCRdb ran MiXCR on the RT-PCR reads and lists one entry per CDR3 protein. The sample includes 500,000 to 600,000 distinct CDR3 sequences, approximately 15% seen only once; the top ten take approximately 3%. The sample here was CD4+ T cells sorted from PBMCs, taken around 25 months after vaccination. These TCRs come from a man in his fifties or sixties who received an inactivated influenza vaccine. CDR3s include the opening cysteine and the closing phenylalanine or tryptophan. Each record gives: CDR3 DNA, CDR3 protein, V gene, J gene, clone size, D gene. A D gene is named only where the DNA matches it firmly. Where a row states a size, it is once, few, many or the class of an expanded clone; other rows omit it.

TGTGCCAGCAGCCCCCGGGGAGGGGGCTATGGCTACACCTTC	CASSPRGGGYGYTF	TRBV7-2	TRBJ1-2	.	.
TGCGCCAGCAGCCAAGAGGATTCCCTGGAGCAGTACTTC	CASSQEDSLEQYF	TRBV4-3	TRBJ2-7	.	.
TGCGCCAGCAGCCAAAAAACCGGGGGTGCGGAGGACTATGGCTACACCTTC	CASSQKTGGAEDYGYTF	TRBV4-1	TRBJ1-2	once	.
TGTGCCAGCAGCTTAGCAGGGTTCAGTTCCTCCTACGAGCAGTACTTC	CASSLAGFSSSYEQYF	TRBV7-6	TRBJ2-7	.	.
TGCAGTGCTCCGGGGGGACAGGGCGCCGGGGAGCTGTTTTTT	CSAPGGQGAGELFF	TRBV20-1	TRBJ2-2	.	TRBD1
TGCGCCAGCAGCCAAGGCGGCAGGGGCCGGAGGACTGAAGCTTTCTTT	CASSQGGRGRRTEAFF	TRBV4-1	TRBJ1-1	.	.
TGCAGTGTTGCGGGAGTTGCCGGGGAGCTGTTTTTT	CSVAGVAGELFF	TRBV20-1	TRBJ2-2	.	TRBD2
TGTGCCAGCAGCGTCGGACAGGGGGAATATAATTCACCCCTCCACTTT	CASSVGQGEYNSPLHF	TRBV9	TRBJ1-6	.	TRBD1
TGTGCCATCAGTCCAAGCGGGAGGACGTACAATGAGCAGTTCTTC	CAISPSGRTYNEQFF	TRBV10-3	TRBJ2-1	.	TRBD2
TGCAGTGCTAGGACCATCTACCAATACAATGAGCAGTTCTTC	CSARTIYQYNEQFF	TRBV20-1	TRBJ2-1	few	.
TGCAGCGCCGAAGGGGGGGATGGCTACACCTTC	CSAEGGDGYTF	TRBV29-1	TRBJ1-2	.	.
TGTGCCAGCAGCTTAGAACCCGGGACTAGCGCCTACAATGAGCAGTTCTTC	CASSLEPGTSAYNEQFF	TRBV11-3	TRBJ2-1	.	TRBD2